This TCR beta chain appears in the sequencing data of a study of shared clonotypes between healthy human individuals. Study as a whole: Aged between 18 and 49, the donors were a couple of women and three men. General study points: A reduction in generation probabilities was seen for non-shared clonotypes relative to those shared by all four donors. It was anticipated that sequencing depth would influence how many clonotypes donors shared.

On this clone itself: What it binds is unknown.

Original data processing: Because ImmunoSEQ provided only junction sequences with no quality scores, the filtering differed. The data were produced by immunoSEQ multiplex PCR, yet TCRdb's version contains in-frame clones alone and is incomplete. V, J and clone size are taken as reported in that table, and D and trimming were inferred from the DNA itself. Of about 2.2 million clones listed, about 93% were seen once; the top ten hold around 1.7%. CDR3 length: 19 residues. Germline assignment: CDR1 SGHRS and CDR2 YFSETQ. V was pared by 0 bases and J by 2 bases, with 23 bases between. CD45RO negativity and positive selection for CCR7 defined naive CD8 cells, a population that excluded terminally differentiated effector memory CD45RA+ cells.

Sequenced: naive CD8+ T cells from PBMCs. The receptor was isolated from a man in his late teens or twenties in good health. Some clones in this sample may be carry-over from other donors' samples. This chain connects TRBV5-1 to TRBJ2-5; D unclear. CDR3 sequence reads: CASSLVWSDPTTPQETQYF. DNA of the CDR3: TGCGCCAGCAGCTTGGTATGGTCGGATCCGACAACCCCTCAAGAGACCCAGTACTTC.